This T cell receptor (beta chain) was sequenced for a study of blood T cell repertoires in COVID-19. Study-wide background: Samples taken during acute and convalescent COVID-19 were collected in the United States, Italy and Spain. The cDNA or gDNA used as material had been derived from T cells, B-cell-depleted T cells, or PBMCs.

Trimming took 4 bases from V and 3 from J, leaving 13 bases between them. The length of the CDR3 is 15 residues. Germline V gene lookup returns CDR1 SGHRS and CDR2 YFSETQ. The data were produced by immunoSEQ multiplex PCR, yet TCRdb's version contains in-frame clones alone and is incomplete. The table lists about 82,000 clones, approximately 78% of them singletons. The chain combines TRBV5-1 with TRBJ2-2, with D possibly matching TRBD2 (6 bases). This TCR was sampled from a man between 60 and 75 years old with COVID-19, enrolled during active disease. Sequenced sample: peripheral blood. CDR3 coding DNA: TGCGCCAGCAGCAAGGTTAGCGGCGACACCGGGGAGCTGTTTTTT. Its protein product is CASSKVSGDTGELFF.